What follows is one T cell receptor beta chain and its context. The antigen it recognizes is unknown. Base qualities are not recorded, but no much larger clone differs from it by a single base. CDR1 and CDR2 are drawn from the germline V gene (reference sequence): MNHEY, SMNVEV. The cysteine opens and the phenylalanine closes a CDR3 of 15 amino acids. Here the CDR3 DNA is all that survives: 45 bases in frame from base 1. The junction shows trimming of 8 bases on V and 4 bases on J, and the gene matches do not reach 7 bases of it. The donors were healthy, HIV-negative adults with no recently reported acute infections or vaccinations. All donors were Caucasian adults living in Nashville, Tennessee, USA. CD4+ T cells were enriched through magnetic negative selection, after which naive cells were positively selected on CD45RA and the remaining negative fraction served as the memory subset. After blood collection by leukapheresis, PBMCs were isolated using Ficoll-Histopaque density gradient centrifugation and then cryopreserved in the vapor phase of liquid nitrogen. Purity and quantity of every magnetically sorted T cell population were checked by analytical flow cytometry. From each sorted fraction, genomic DNA was isolated and quantified by UV absorbance on a Nanodrop 2000c.

These data belong to a study of shared clonotypes between healthy human individuals (dated by TCRdb to the early 2020s). Broadly, across the study: The cohort included three men and a couple of women between 18 and 49 years of age. For each donor, three plates each were used for CD4 naive and CD4 memory, two plates were used for CD8 naive, and one plate was used for CD8 memory. To estimate repertoire size and how much clonotype sharing occurs between individuals, the study deeply sequenced the blood TCR repertoires of about five healthy adults. Libraries were prepared and TCR repertoires were sequenced by different laboratories using diverse techniques, in order to increase sequencing depth and limit assay-specific biases. Leukapheresis yielded between about 0.94 and 9.5 billion PBMCs per donor. Broader findings and caveats from the paper: Compared with non-shared clonotypes, clonotypes shared by all four sorted-subset donors had higher generation probabilities. Pairwise subsampling led to the expectation that sequencing depth would affect the degree of clonotype sharing among donors. Because the study included a small number of donors, the genetic and exposure-history diversity represented was limited. Sampling was restricted to blood, and TCR repertoires in tissues likely differ from the TCR repertoires found in blood. Even with the large sequencing depth, rarefaction of the sorted-subset datasets indicated that sequencing was incomplete. Sharing across a few donors was observed for approximately 5% of naive CD4, around 3.5% of naive CD8, about 2.3% of memory CD4, and roughly 0.4% of memory CD8 clonotypes. Naive subsets generally had larger estimated clonotype richness than memory subsets.

Using the deep immunoSEQ assay, TCR CDR3 regions were amplified from genomic DNA by multiplex PCR. Extracted genomic DNA from each cell subset was spread evenly across all wells of several immunoSEQ 96-well plates, with each plate serving as a replicate. For sorted subsets, each replicate PCR was loaded with approximately 190 ng genomic DNA, equivalent to 30,000 or so T cell genomes. Purified libraries were quantified with a Qubit 3.0 fluorometer, sized on a Bioanalyzer 2100, and re-quantified with the KAPA Library Quantification kit. Every immunoSEQ 96-well plate was sequenced on a separate single-read 150-cycle Illumina NextSeq 550 flow cell. Under the source paper's analysis protocol: Because only junctional sequences without quality scores were contained in the immunoSEQ output, filtering matching that applied to full-length reads could not be performed. To assign V/J genes and CDR3, sequences were annotated using PyIR, a Python wrapper for IgBLAST v1.9, with IMGT germline references. Reads with weak V/J assignments (E-value above 1e-6), missing CDR3, stop codons, out-of-frame junctions, or ambiguous translated residues were removed. A V3J clonotype was defined by an identical inferred V gene, J gene, and CDR3 amino acid sequence. The percentage overlap between two repertoires was calculated by dividing the number of shared unique clonotypes by the size of the smaller repertoire. Three approaches were used to assess repertoire richness: RTK rarefaction, the Chao1 estimator, and Recon v2.1 estimates of unobserved clonotypes. Generation probabilities were computed with OLGA for all TCRbeta clonotypes obtained by the gDNA method from a few donors. As stored in TCRdb, this immuneACCESS dataset retains in-frame rearrangements with V and J assigned. A fraction of the clones does not appear; measured against another copy, unresolved V genes explain less than half of the discrepancy, and the remainder lacks a known reason. D and trimming were read from the DNA, whereas the V and J calls and clone size are those reported in that table. The sample table holds over a million clones, of which about 84% were seen once. The ten largest clones take up roughly 0.57% of the sample.

The clonotype originates from a man aged 18 to 35 in good health. Some clones in this sample may be carry-over from other donors' samples. The chain is encoded by TRBV27 joined to TRBJ2-1, with 11 junctional bases fitting TRBD1. The sequenced sample consisted of memory CD4+ T cells from PBMCs. This sample's cell subset or site label indicates: CD45RA-negative fraction. The nucleotides are TGTGCCAGCTCCCAGGGACAGGGGGGTTACAATGAGCAGTTCTTC. This encodes CASSQGQGGYNEQFF.